This is a list of T cell receptor beta chains from one sample in a study of cytomegalovirus exposure and HLA in healthy donors. Sequenced by immunoSEQ multiplex PCR; TCRdb stores in-frame clones only, minus some. The sample lists over 150,000 clones; roughly four fifths were seen once. Sample: PBMCs. The receptor set was obtained from a man aged 45-65 years in good health and CMV-seropositive. CDR3s include the opening cysteine and the closing phenylalanine or tryptophan. The D gene is left open where the match is weak. Size is stated for part of the rows, as once, few or many counts, or as a class when the clone is expanded.

clone_size: .; j_call: TRBJ2-5; d_call: TRBD1; v_call: TRBV7-2; cdr3_nt: TGTGCCAGCAGCTTAGTAGCAGGGGGCAAAGAGACCCAGTACTTC; cdr3_aa: CASSLVAGGKETQYF
clone_size: .; j_call: TRBJ2-1; d_call: .; v_call: TRBV28; cdr3_nt: TGTGCCAGCAGGGGGGGACTGGGGAGGTCGGTCCGAGAGCAGTTCTTC; cdr3_aa: CASRGGLGRSVREQFF
clone_size: .; j_call: TRBJ1-5; d_call: .; v_call: TRBV28; cdr3_nt: TGTGCCAGCAGCGTAGGGCCGGGGGGGAATCAGCCCCAGCATTTT; cdr3_aa: CASSVGPGGNQPQHF
clone_size: .; j_call: TRBJ1-3; d_call: .; v_call: TRBV10-3; cdr3_nt: TGTGCCATCATGGGAGGGACTGGAAACACCATATATTTT; cdr3_aa: CAIMGGTGNTIYF
clone_size: .; j_call: TRBJ2-3; d_call: .; v_call: TRBV25-1; cdr3_nt: TGTGCCAGCAGACCGTGGGAGAGTACAGATACGCAGTATTTT; cdr3_aa: CASRPWESTDTQYF
clone_size: .; j_call: TRBJ2-7; d_call: TRBD1; v_call: TRBV9; cdr3_nt: TGTGCCAGCAGCGCCCGACAGGGGGGAATGGACGAGCAGTACTTC; cdr3_aa: CASSARQGGMDEQYF
clone_size: few; j_call: TRBJ2-1; d_call: .; v_call: TRBV28; cdr3_nt: TGTGCCAGCAGTATCGGGACAACCTACAATGAGCAGTTCTTC; cdr3_aa: CASSIGTTYNEQFF
clone_size: .; j_call: TRBJ1-2; d_call: TRBD1; v_call: TRBV30; cdr3_nt: TGTGCCTGGAGCCGGGACAGGGGCTCCAAGTCCTATGGCTACACCTTC; cdr3_aa: CAWSRDRGSKSYGYTF
clone_size: once; j_call: TRBJ1-1; d_call: .; v_call: TRBV6-6; cdr3_nt: TGTGCCAGCAAGTTGACAGTGAACACTGAAGCTTTCTTT; cdr3_aa: CASKLTVNTEAFF
clone_size: .; j_call: TRBJ2-6; d_call: TRBD2; v_call: TRBV19; cdr3_nt: TGTGCCAGTAGTATCCTAGCGGGACTCTCTGGGGCCAACGTCCTGACTTTC; cdr3_aa: CASSILAGLSGANVLTF
clone_size: .; j_call: TRBJ2-7; d_call: TRBD2; v_call: TRBV5-4; cdr3_nt: TGTGCCAGCAGCCGCGGGACTAGCGGGTCCTACGAGCAGTACTTC; cdr3_aa: CASSRGTSGSYEQYF
clone_size: .; j_call: TRBJ1-1; d_call: .; v_call: TRBV19; cdr3_nt: TGTGCCAGTAACCAGGGTGGGAACACTGAAGCTTTCTTT; cdr3_aa: CASNQGGNTEAFF
clone_size: .; j_call: TRBJ1-1; d_call: .; v_call: TRBV2; cdr3_nt: TGTGCCGCACTCAAAGAGGGCTGGTCTGAAGCTTTCTTT; cdr3_aa: CAALKEGWSEAFF
clone_size: .; j_call: TRBJ1-2; d_call: .; v_call: TRBV28; cdr3_nt: TGTGCCAGCAGTTTGGCCGACTATGGCTACACCTTC; cdr3_aa: CASSLADYGYTF
clone_size: .; j_call: TRBJ2-1; d_call: .; v_call: TRBV9; cdr3_nt: TGTGCCAGCAGCGTAGGTAGCGCGGGGTCCTACAATGAGCAGTTCTTC; cdr3_aa: CASSVGSAGSYNEQFF
clone_size: .; j_call: TRBJ1-5; d_call: TRBD1; v_call: TRBV19; cdr3_nt: TGTGCCAGTAGTTCCCTCCCCGGGACAGGGAACAATCAGCCCCAGCATTTT; cdr3_aa: CASSSLPGTGNNQPQHF
clone_size: .; j_call: TRBJ2-7; d_call: TRBD2; v_call: TRBV4-2; cdr3_nt: TGTGCCAGCAGCCAAGGGGGGGGAGTCTCCTACGAGCAGTACTTC; cdr3_aa: CASSQGGGVSYEQYF
clone_size: .; j_call: TRBJ2-7; d_call: .; v_call: TRBV10-3; cdr3_nt: TGTGCCATCAGTACCGGGACGGGGGATTCTCGGTACGAGCAGTACTTC; cdr3_aa: CAISTGTGDSRYEQYF
clone_size: .; j_call: TRBJ2-7; d_call: TRBD1; v_call: TRBV28; cdr3_nt: TGTGCCAGCAGTTTGGGGACAGGGGGATACGAGCAGTACTTC; cdr3_aa: CASSLGTGGYEQYF
clone_size: .; j_call: TRBJ1-6; d_call: TRBD1; v_call: TRBV9; cdr3_nt: TGTGCCAGCAGCCCCCAACCGACAGGGGCCGGGTCACCCCTCCACTTT; cdr3_aa: CASSPQPTGAGSPLHF
clone_size: .; j_call: TRBJ2-7; d_call: .; v_call: TRBV4-1; cdr3_nt: TGCGCCAGCAGCCAAACTAGCCTAAGCTCCTACGAGCAGTACTTC; cdr3_aa: CASSQTSLSSYEQYF
clone_size: .; j_call: TRBJ1-5; d_call: .; v_call: TRBV19; cdr3_nt: TGTGCCAGTAGTATAGGGACCAGGGGCAATCAGCCCCAGCATTTT; cdr3_aa: CASSIGTRGNQPQHF
clone_size: .; j_call: TRBJ1-1; d_call: .; v_call: TRBV28; cdr3_nt: TGTGCCAGCAGCTCGGGGGTGAGGACTGAAGCTTTCTTT; cdr3_aa: CASSSGVRTEAFF
clone_size: .; j_call: TRBJ2-2; d_call: .; v_call: TRBV6-5; cdr3_nt: TGTGCCAGCAGTTCGGGAGTCCCCGGGGAGCTGTTTTTT; cdr3_aa: CASSSGVPGELFF
clone_size: .; j_call: TRBJ1-4; d_call: .; v_call: TRBV19; cdr3_nt: TGTGCCAGTTCACCTGGGAGGTCAACCGGGGAAAAACTGTTTTTT; cdr3_aa: CASSPGRSTGEKLFF
clone_size: .; j_call: TRBJ1-1; d_call: TRBD1; v_call: TRBV28; cdr3_nt: TGTGCCAGCAGTTTATCGACAGGGGTTGGAGCTTTCTTT; cdr3_aa: CASSLSTGVGAFF
clone_size: .; j_call: TRBJ2-3; d_call: .; v_call: TRBV6-5; cdr3_nt: TGTGCCAGCAGTTTTAGCGGACCTAGCACAGATACGCAGTATTTT; cdr3_aa: CASSFSGPSTDTQYF
clone_size: .; j_call: TRBJ1-1; d_call: TRBD1; v_call: TRBV29-1; cdr3_nt: TGCAGCGGAGGGACAGGGGGGGCCACTGAAGCTTTCTTT; cdr3_aa: CSGGTGGATEAFF
clone_size: .; j_call: TRBJ2-1; d_call: TRBD1; v_call: TRBV27; cdr3_nt: TGTGCCAGCAGTCCCCGACAGGGGGCCTCCTACAATGAGCAGTTCTTC; cdr3_aa: CASSPRQGASYNEQFF
clone_size: .; j_call: TRBJ1-1; d_call: .; v_call: TRBV4-1; cdr3_nt: TGCGCCAGCAGCCAAGATTGGGCAGGGAAAAACACTGAAGCTTTCTTT; cdr3_aa: CASSQDWAGKNTEAFF
clone_size: .; j_call: TRBJ2-1; d_call: .; v_call: TRBV7-9; cdr3_nt: TGTGCCAGCAGCTTAGAGGTGGCAGGGGCCTCCTACAATGAGCAGTTCTTC; cdr3_aa: CASSLEVAGASYNEQFF
clone_size: .; j_call: TRBJ2-3; d_call: TRBD2; v_call: TRBV13; cdr3_nt: TGTGCCAGCAGCACTCCCCTAGCGGGGGGAACTGTAAGCACAGATACGCAGTATTTT; cdr3_aa: CASSTPLAGGTVSTDTQYF
clone_size: .; j_call: TRBJ1-3; d_call: .; v_call: TRBV7-6; cdr3_nt: TGTGCCAGCAGCTTTTTTACAGAGATCCCTGGAAACACCATATATTTT; cdr3_aa: CASSFFTEIPGNTIYF
clone_size: .; j_call: TRBJ2-7; d_call: TRBD2; v_call: TRBV5-6; cdr3_nt: TGTGCCAGCAGCCGCCCGGGACTAGCGAACTACGAGCAGTACTTC; cdr3_aa: CASSRPGLANYEQYF
clone_size: once; j_call: TRBJ2-3; d_call: TRBD2; v_call: TRBV5-6; cdr3_nt: TGTGCCAGCAGCGTAGCGGGGACCTCAGATACGCAGTATTTT; cdr3_aa: CASSVAGTSDTQYF
clone_size: .; j_call: TRBJ2-2; d_call: TRBD2; v_call: TRBV10-1; cdr3_nt: TGCGCCAGCAGCATGCGCTGGGGAGAGGGACTAGCAGCCATGGGCGTTGGCGGGGAGCTGTTTTTT; cdr3_aa: CASSMRWGEGLAAMGVGGELFF
clone_size: once; j_call: TRBJ1-1; d_call: .; v_call: TRBV19; cdr3_nt: TGTGCCAGTAGTACCCAATCGAACACTGAAGCTTTCTTT; cdr3_aa: CASSTQSNTEAFF
clone_size: few; j_call: TRBJ2-7; d_call: TRBD1; v_call: TRBV29-1; cdr3_nt: TGCAGCGCCGCCGGGACAGGGGTCTACGAGCAGTACTTC; cdr3_aa: CSAAGTGVYEQYF
clone_size: .; j_call: TRBJ2-5; d_call: .; v_call: TRBV30; cdr3_nt: TGTGCCTGGAGCCGCCAAGAGACCCAGTACTTC; cdr3_aa: CAWSRQETQYF
clone_size: .; j_call: TRBJ2-5; d_call: .; v_call: TRBV28; cdr3_nt: TGTGCCAGCAGTCCGTTTACGGGGGGCGAAAAAGAGACCCAGTACTTC; cdr3_aa: CASSPFTGGEKETQYF
clone_size: .; j_call: TRBJ2-2; d_call: .; v_call: TRBV4-1; cdr3_nt: TGCGCCAGCAGCCAAGAGAGGGTACGGATAAACACCGGGGAGCTGTTTTTT; cdr3_aa: CASSQERVRINTGELFF
clone_size: .; j_call: TRBJ1-4; d_call: .; v_call: TRBV28; cdr3_nt: TGTGCCACGTCCGGGGGATCCACTAATGAAAAACTGTTTTTT; cdr3_aa: CATSGGSTNEKLFF
clone_size: few; j_call: TRBJ2-7; d_call: TRBD2; v_call: TRBV5-1; cdr3_nt: TGCGCCAGCAGCTTGGCCGTGGGACTAGCGGGAGCCGAGCAGTACTTC; cdr3_aa: CASSLAVGLAGAEQYF
clone_size: .; j_call: TRBJ1-2; d_call: TRBD1; v_call: TRBV7-3; cdr3_nt: TGTGCCAGCGCGGAAGGGGGCGCGAGACGGAACTCTGGCTACACCTTC; cdr3_aa: CASAEGGARRNSGYTF
clone_size: .; j_call: TRBJ1-3; d_call: .; v_call: TRBV2; cdr3_nt: TGTGCCAGCAGTTTGTCCCCTTGGAGGGACACCATATATTTT; cdr3_aa: CASSLSPWRDTIYF
clone_size: .; j_call: TRBJ1-1; d_call: .; v_call: TRBV19; cdr3_nt: TGTGCCAGTAAACAGGTGAACACTGAAGCTTTCTTT; cdr3_aa: CASKQVNTEAFF
clone_size: .; j_call: TRBJ2-5; d_call: .; v_call: TRBV11-1; cdr3_nt: TGTGCCAGCGTCCGAGGACAGTTTCAAGGGACCCAGTACTTC; cdr3_aa: CASVRGQFQGTQYF
clone_size: .; j_call: TRBJ1-3; d_call: TRBD1; v_call: TRBV4-2; cdr3_nt: TGTGCCAGCAGCCAAGACAGGGGGCAAGGAAACACCATATATTTT; cdr3_aa: CASSQDRGQGNTIYF
clone_size: .; j_call: TRBJ1-2; d_call: TRBD1; v_call: TRBV4-3; cdr3_nt: TGCGCCAGCAGCCAAGAAGGCGGACAGGGTCTTGACTACACCTTC; cdr3_aa: CASSQEGGQGLDYTF
clone_size: .; j_call: TRBJ1-1; d_call: TRBD1; v_call: TRBV19; cdr3_nt: TGTGCCAGTAACACTGGGACAGGGCGGAACACTGAAGCTTTCTTT; cdr3_aa: CASNTGTGRNTEAFF
clone_size: .; j_call: TRBJ2-5; d_call: TRBD1; v_call: TRBV18; cdr3_nt: TGTGCCAGCTCACCGAGGACAGGGGTGGAAGAGACCCAGTACTTC; cdr3_aa: CASSPRTGVEETQYF
clone_size: .; j_call: TRBJ1-4; d_call: .; v_call: TRBV5-1; cdr3_nt: TGCGCCAGCAGCGGCGGGAGTTCAGCAACTAATGAAAAACTGTTTTTT; cdr3_aa: CASSGGSSATNEKLFF